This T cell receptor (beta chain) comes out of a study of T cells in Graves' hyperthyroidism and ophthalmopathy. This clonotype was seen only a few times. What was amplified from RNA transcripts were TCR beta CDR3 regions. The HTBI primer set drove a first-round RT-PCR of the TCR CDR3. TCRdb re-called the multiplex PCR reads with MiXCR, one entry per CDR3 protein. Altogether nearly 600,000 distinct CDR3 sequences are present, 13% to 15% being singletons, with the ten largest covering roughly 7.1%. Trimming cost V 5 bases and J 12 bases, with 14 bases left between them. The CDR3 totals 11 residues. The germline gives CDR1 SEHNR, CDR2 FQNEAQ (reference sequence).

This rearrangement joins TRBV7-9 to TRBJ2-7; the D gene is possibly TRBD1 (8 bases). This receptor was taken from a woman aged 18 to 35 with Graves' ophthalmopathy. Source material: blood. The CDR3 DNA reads TGTGCCAGCAGCAAGCGGGACAGGCGGTACTTC. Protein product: CASSKRDRRYF.